The 9 T cell receptor beta chains in this list originate from one sample, sequenced in a study of blood T cell repertoires in COVID-19. Only in-frame clones appear in the TCRdb table, and some are missing; sequencing was by immunoSEQ multiplex PCR. The table includes thousands of clones, less than 75% detected once. The sample was peripheral blood. Receptor source: a human donor in a cohort sampled during active COVID-19.

This clone has only a few counts. The chain combines TRBV28 with TRBJ2-7; 8 bases agree with TRBD1. Germline V gene sequence: CDR1 MDHEN, CDR2 SYDVKM. The ends lost 3 bases at V and 5 bases at J; junction bases unmatched: 12. The CDR3 length is 16 residues. CDR3 in amino acids: CASSFLDGRGRNEQYF. In nucleotides, the CDR3 is TGTGCCAGCAGTTTCCTAGATGGCAGGGGGCGGAACGAGCAGTACTTC.

With respect to this clone: Other DNA sequences from this sample encode an identical CDR3 as well. V and J are TRBV6-5 and TRBJ1-5, with 8 bases identical to TRBD1. CDR1 is MNHEY, CDR2 SVGAGI, per germline. There are 15 residues in the CDR3. The junction had 5 bases not matched to a gene; V was cut back by 6 bases and J by 1 base. The CDR3, as DNA: TGTGCCAGCAGGTTGACAGGGGACAGCAATCAGCCCCAGCATTTT. It codes for CASRLTGDSNQPQHF.

The chain has TRBV6-5 and TRBJ1-1; D gene uncertain. The CDR3 has 12 amino acids. Trimming stripped 6 bases from V and 4 bases from J, with 9 bases between. Germline V CDR1 and CDR2: MNHEY, SVGAGI. Written as DNA, the CDR3 is TGTGCCAGCAGGACGGGGTTCACTGAAGCTTTCTTT. Encoded protein: CASRTGFTEAFF.

The sample holds a few counts of this clone. The rearrangement uses TRBV6-5 and TRBJ2-1; 8 bases map to TRBD2. The CDR3 has 14 residues. Per germline, CDR1 MNHEY and CDR2 SVGAGI. The V and J ends lost 0 bases and 9 bases, in that order; junction bases with no gene match: 4. The CDR3, as DNA: TGTGCCAGCAGTTACTCGACTAGCGCCCGTGAGCAGTTCTTC. It is translated as CASSYSTSAREQFF.

The rearrangement links TRBV5-1 to TRBJ2-7; 7 bases fit TRBD1. The CDR3 has 12 amino acids. V dropped 1 base and J dropped 6; count of bases not matched to a gene: 1. CDR1 and CDR2 from the germline V gene are SGHRS and YFSETQ. The CDR3 coding sequence is TGCGCCAGCAGCTTGTCAGGGGGCGAGCAGTACTTC. Its translation: CASSLSGGEQYF.

This chain uses TRBV3-1 (or the pseudogene TRBV3-2) with TRBJ2-3, with 8 bases that match TRBD2. V lost 0 bases, J lost 2 bases, and 28 bases stayed unmatched. CDR1 and CDR2 (germline): LGHDT, YNNKEL (reference sequence). The CDR3 is 24 residues long. CDR3: CASSQDGRAGDGRRGYKDTDTQYF. The DNA of the CDR3 is TGTGCCAGCAGCCAAGATGGTCGAGCGGGAGATGGGCGAAGGGGGTATAAGGACACAGATACGCAGTATTTT.

Here the CDR3 reads CASNADRGRDEQFF. The CDR3 DNA is TGTGCCAGCAACGCGGACAGGGGCCGAGATGAGCAGTTCTTC. V and J are TRBV7-9 and TRBJ2-1; the match to TRBD1 covers 9 bases. The CDR3 length is 14 residues. The germline CDR1 and CDR2 sequences are SEHNR and FQNEAQ (reference sequence). Trimming cost V 7 bases and J 8 bases; bases outside gene matches: 9.

The V gene is TRBV11-2, the J gene TRBJ1-1, with D possibly being TRBD1 (5 bases). V was cut by 6 bases and J by 0 bases, with 17 bases left in between. Germline-derived CDR1 and CDR2 are SGHAT and FQNNGV. The CDR3 loop spans 16 amino acids. CDR3 nucleotides: TGTGCCAGCAGTTTATCATGGGGGGGGATGAACACTGAAGCTTTCTTT. It specifies CASSLSWGGMNTEAFF.

By sample fraction, this clone is medium-sized. V is TRBV11-2 and J is TRBJ2-7, with 11 bases that match TRBD2. Germline CDR1 and CDR2: SGHAT and FQNNGV. The CDR3 contains 17 residues. V was pared by 1 base and J by 5 bases, with 10 bases of the junction left unmatched. CDR3 DNA sequence: TGTGCCAGCAGCTTAGCCCAACTAGCGGGAGATCAAAACGAGCAGTACTTC. This translates into CASSLAQLAGDQNEQYF. Looking up the rest from reference TRBV11-2 and TRBJ2-7 gives the full variable domain: EAGVAQSPRYKIIEKRQSVAFWCNPISGHATLYWYQQILGQGPKLLIQFQNNGVVDDSQLPKDRFSAERLKGVDSTLKIQPAKLEDSAVYLCASSLAQLAGDQNEQYFGPGTRLTVT.